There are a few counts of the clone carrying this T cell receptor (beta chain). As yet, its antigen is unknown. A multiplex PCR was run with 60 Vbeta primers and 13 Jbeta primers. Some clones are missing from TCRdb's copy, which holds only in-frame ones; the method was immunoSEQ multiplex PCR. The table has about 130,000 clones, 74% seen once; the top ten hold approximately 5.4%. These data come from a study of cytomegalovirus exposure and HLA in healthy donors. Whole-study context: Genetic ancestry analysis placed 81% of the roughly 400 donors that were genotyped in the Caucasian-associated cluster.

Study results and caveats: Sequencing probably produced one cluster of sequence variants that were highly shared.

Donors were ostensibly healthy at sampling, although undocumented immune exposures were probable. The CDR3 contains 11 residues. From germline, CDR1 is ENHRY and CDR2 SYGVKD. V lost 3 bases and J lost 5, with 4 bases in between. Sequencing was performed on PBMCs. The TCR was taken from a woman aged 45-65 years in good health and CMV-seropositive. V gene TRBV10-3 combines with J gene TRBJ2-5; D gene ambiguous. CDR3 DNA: TGTGCCATCAGTGAAGCGGAGACCCAGTACTTC. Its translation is CAISEAETQYF.